A single sample is the source of the 19 T cell receptor beta chains below, sequenced in a study of T cell responses to AZD1222 COVID-19 vaccine (dated by TCRdb to the early 2020s). Library generation was performed with the immunoSEQ multiplex PCR assay. TCRdb's version of the immuneACCESS table is confined to in-frame rearrangements and falls short of the full clone set. An unresolved V gene accounts for under half of the shortfall where checked; the remainder is of unknown origin. This sample has some 150,000 clones in its table, and around 90% of those were observed once. 1.5% to 2% of the sample goes to the ten largest clones. The sample's time point label, decoded: about 28 days (+/-7) after the second vaccine dose. This sample comprised peripheral blood, obtained 28 days after the second AZD1222 dose. The source is an adult who received the AZD1222 COVID-19 vaccine.

The chain has TRBV7-9 and TRBJ2-5; 10 nucleotides align to TRBD2. V lost 1 base and J lost 2; bases outside the gene matches: 4. This CDR3 is 16 amino acids long. Germline CDR1 is SEHNR and CDR2 is FQNEAQ (reference sequence). CDR3 amino acids: CASSLGRTSGQETQYF. The CDR3, as DNA: TGTGCCAGCAGCTTAGGACGGACTAGCGGACAAGAGACCCAGTACTTC. The full variable domain, completed using reference TRBV7-9 and TRBJ2-5, is DTGVSQNPRHKITKRGQNVTFRCDPISEHNRLYWYRQTLGQGPEFLTYFQNEAQLEKSRLLSDRFSAERPKGSFSTLEIQRTEQGDSAMYLCASSLGRTSGQETQYFGPGTRLLVL.

V and J are TRBV10-1 and TRBJ2-2; possible D gene TRBD1, 5 bases. CDR3 length equals 13 residues. V shed 2 bases and J shed 7 bases, with 8 bases lying between them. Germline CDR1 reads WNHNN; CDR2 reads SYGVQD (reference sequence). CDR3 loop: CASSEGQIGELFF. DNA of the CDR3: TGCGCCAGCAGTGAGGGACAAATCGGGGAGCTGTTTTTT.

V is TRBV9 and J is TRBJ2-7; 11 bases agree with TRBD2. This CDR3 is built from 17 residues. Trimming cost V 0 bases and J 1 base; bases outside gene matches: 6. Germline V gene data show CDR1 as SGDLS and CDR2 as YYNGEE. For the CDR3, the DNA is TGTGCCAGCAGCGTAGGTAGCGGGAGGGCCGGGTCCTACGAGCAGTACTTC. It specifies CASSVGSGRAGSYEQYF.

The chain links TRBV7-2 to TRBJ2-7; D possibly corresponds to TRBD1 (5 bases). Germline CDR1 and CDR2: SGHTA and FQGNSA. The V end lost 1 base, the J end lost 2 bases, and 9 bases lay between the germline ends. This CDR3 has 14 residues. CDR3 residues: CASSLGTYAYEQYF. CDR3 DNA sequence: TGTGCCAGCAGCTTAGGGACATACGCCTACGAGCAGTACTTC.

The chain combines TRBV6-5 with TRBJ2-3; the match to TRBD1 covers 7 bases. Trimming cost V 6 bases and J 3 bases; bases outside gene matches: 9. Germline V CDR1 and CDR2: MNHEY, SVGAGI. There are 15 residues in the CDR3. The CDR3 spells CASSPKNRGTDTQYF. CDR3 bases: TGTGCCAGCAGCCCCAAGAACAGGGGAACAGATACGCAGTATTTT.

The gene calls are TRBV4-2 and TRBJ2-1; 9 bases are a match to TRBD1. V trimming: 0 bases; J trimming: 2 bases; junction bases outside the gene matches: 2. The CDR3 is made up of 16 amino acids. The V gene's germline CDR1 is LGHNA and CDR2 YNFKEQ. As DNA, the CDR3 is TGTGCCAGCAGCCAAGAGACAGGGGGTACCTACAATGAGCAGTTCTTC. Translating gives CASSQETGGTYNEQFF.

The CDR3, as DNA: TGTGCCAGCAGCCTTAAAGGTTTCTCCTACGAGCAGTACTTC. Amino acids: CASSLKGFSYEQYF. This chain links TRBV5-4 with TRBJ2-7; D is uncertain. CDR1 SGHNT and CDR2 YYREEE come from the germline V gene (reference sequence). CDR3 length: 14 amino acids. V was cut by 4 bases and J by 0 bases, with 11 bases left in between.

The rearrangement links TRBV4-3 to TRBJ1-5; D is undetermined. The CDR3 has 15 amino acids. V lost 0 bases and J lost 7, with 13 bases in between. The germline V gene has CDR1 LGHNA and CDR2 YSLEER. The chain's CDR3 is CASSQDLMGSQPQHF. DNA of the CDR3: TGCGCCAGCAGCCAAGATTTGATGGGTTCGCAGCCCCAGCATTTT.

V usage is TRBV5-1 and J usage is TRBJ1-1; unclear D gene. Looked up from germline, CDR1 is SGHRS and CDR2 is YFSETQ. V was shortened by 2 bases and J by 1 base, with 6 bases between the two germline ends. The CDR3 loop spans 13 amino acids. The CDR3 bases are TGCGCCAGCAGCTTTCAGGAGAACACTGAAGCTTTCTTT. Encoded protein: CASSFQENTEAFF.

The rearrangement joins TRBV3-1 (or the pseudogene TRBV3-2) to TRBJ1-1, with D tentatively TRBD1 (6 bases). With 4 bases removed from V and 0 bases from J, the gap between germline ends came to 9 bases. Germline lookup yields CDR1 LGHDT and CDR2 YNNKEL (reference sequence). The CDR3 extends over 14 amino acids. CDR3 protein: CASSPGHMNTEAFF. The CDR3 DNA reads as TGTGCCAGCAGCCCGGGACACATGAACACTGAAGCTTTCTTT.

The chain recombines TRBV5-1 with TRBJ1-2; TRBD1 agrees at 8 bases. The CDR3 has 14 residues. The V gene's germline CDR1 is SGHRS and CDR2 YFSETQ. The trim removed 3 bases at V and 8 bases at J, leaving 9 bases unmatched. For the CDR3, the DNA is TGCGCCAGCAGCTCCGGACAGGGAAGGGGAGGCTACACCTTC. This codes for CASSSGQGRGGYTF.

This rearrangement joins TRBV14 to TRBJ2-4, with 15 bases identical to TRBD2. The CDR3 consists of 17 residues. After removal of 0 bases from V and 15 bases from J, the junction contained 12 bases not matched to a gene. Germline V CDR1 and CDR2: SGHDN, FVKESK. The CDR3 DNA follows: TGTGCCAGCAGCCAAGAGAAGGGACCGGGACTAGCGGGAGGTTTGTACTTC. This codes for CASSQEKGPGLAGGLYF.

The CDR3 coding sequence is TGTGCCAGCAGCTCGACGTTTTCGTACGCTGAAGCTTTCTTT. Amino acids: CASSSTFSYAEAFF. The chain recombines TRBV5-4 with TRBJ1-1; D remains unclear. Germline CDR1 is SGHNT and CDR2 is YYREEE (reference sequence). Trimming removed 3 bases at V and 6 bases at J, with 15 bases between. This CDR3 has 14 residues.

This clone has a handful of counts. The rearrangement joins TRBV2 to TRBJ1-1, with D possibly TRBD1 on 5 matching bases. Trimming removed 3 bases at V and 5 bases at J, with 13 bases between. The CDR3 is made up of 14 amino acids. Germline CDR1 is SNHLY and CDR2 is FYNNEI. The CDR3 loop is CASSEWGAATEAFF. The CDR3 DNA follows: TGTGCCAGCAGTGAGTGGGGCGCGGCAACTGAAGCTTTCTTT.

The V gene is TRBV28, the J gene TRBJ2-3; 14 bases match TRBD2. V gave up 2 bases and J gave up 3 bases; unmatched junction bases: 7. Germline lookup yields CDR1 MDHEN and CDR2 SYDVKM. This CDR3 comprises 18 residues. CDR3 residues: CASSLTGLAGEGTDTQYF. The CDR3 DNA follows: TGTGCCAGCAGTTTAACGGGACTAGCGGGAGAAGGAACAGATACGCAGTATTTT.

The chain links TRBV24-1 to TRBJ1-1, with 7 bases lining up with TRBD1. V lost 3 bases to trimming and J lost 5 bases; unmatched junction nucleotides: 5. The CDR3 consists of 14 residues. Germline V gene data show CDR1 as KGHDR and CDR2 as SFDVKD. The CDR3 protein is CATSDTGAATEAFF. In nucleotides, the CDR3 is TGTGCCACCAGTGATACAGGGGCAGCTACTGAAGCTTTCTTT.

CDR3 sequence: CASSHQNSYPRAGGYTF. DNA for the CDR3: TGCGCCAGCAGCCACCAAAACTCATACCCCAGGGCTGGTGGCTACACCTTC. The V call is TRBV4-1, the J call TRBJ1-2, with a tentative D call TRBD1 (5 bases). CDR3 length equals 17 residues. The germline gives CDR1 MGHRA, CDR2 YSYEKL. V was clipped by 3 bases and J by 7 bases, with 24 bases between them.

This chain links TRBV24-1 with TRBJ2-3; D possibly uses TRBD1 or TRBD2 (5 bases each). This CDR3 has 13 amino acids. CDR1 and CDR2 from the germline V gene are KGHDR and SFDVKD. Trimming removed 6 bases at V and 5 bases at J, with 11 bases between. CDR3 in amino acids: CATSKGPLDTQYF. The CDR3 DNA is TGTGCCACCAGTAAGGGACCCTTAGATACGCAGTATTTT.

This sequence joins TRBV5-4 and TRBJ2-7; D is possibly TRBD2 (5 bases). Trimming took 1 base from V and 0 from J, leaving 11 bases between them. CDR3 length: 15 residues. Per germline, CDR1 SGHNT and CDR2 YYREEE (reference sequence). CDR3 nucleotide sequence: TGTGCCAGCAGCTTGAACGGGATAAGCTCCTACGAGCAGTACTTC. Its translation: CASSLNGISSYEQYF. The variable domain in full, completed from reference TRBV5-4 and TRBJ2-7, reads ETGVTQSPTHLIKTRGQQVTLRCSSQSGHNTVSWYQQALGQGPQFIFQYYREEENGRGNFPPRFSGLQFPNYSSELNVNALELDDSALYLCASSLNGISSYEQYFGPGTRLTVT.